This T cell receptor (beta chain) was sequenced during a study of early T cells in non-severe SARS-CoV-2 infection. Study-wide context: Bulk RNA isolated from unsorted whole blood underwent sequencing; chains were not paired.

The germline V and J ends were trimmed by 4 bases and 3 bases, with 16 bases remaining between them. This CDR3 is built from 15 residues. Germline CDR1 and CDR2: DFQATT and SNEGSKA (reference sequence). This clonotype was detected ten times or more. Its target is not known. Study-wide points: Matching against VDJdb likely underestimated virus-specific expansions, favoring anti-spike CD8.

Researchers tagged individual cDNA molecules with unique molecular identifiers. TCRdb passed the 5' RACE reads through MiXCR, listing each CDR3 protein once. The table lists approximately 71,000 distinct CDR3 sequences, over 9% of them singletons. This receptor was identified in an adult who was a healthcare worker with PCR-confirmed SARS-CoV-2 infection or an uninfected control (not recorded which). Sequenced sample: whole blood. The rearrangement uses TRBV20-1 and TRBJ2-1, with D unclear. The CDR3 reads CSATVGNPYYNEQFF. As DNA, the CDR3 is TGCAGTGCTACCGTAGGTAATCCCTACTACAATGAGCAGTTCTTC.